These 18 T cell receptor beta chains originate from one sample sequenced in a study of blood T cell repertoires in COVID-19 (dated by TCRdb to about 2020). Library preparation employed the immunoSEQ multiplex PCR assay. TCRdb carries this immuneACCESS record with in-frame sequences only. Its versions omit some clonotypes, under half of them owing to an unresolved V gene in the studies checked, with the rest unexplained. The sample yields about 99,000 clones; approximately 91% were counted once. Approximately 5.1% of the sample is taken by the ten largest. The sample was peripheral blood. These TCRs come from a human donor in a cohort sampled during active COVID-19.

V is TRBV5-6 and J is TRBJ1-4; perhaps TRBD1 as D (6 bases). The germline CDR1 and CDR2 sequences are SGHDT and YYEEEE. V was shortened by 4 bases and J by 6 bases, with 13 bases between the two germline ends. The CDR3 is 14 residues long. The CDR3 region has the DNA TGTGCCAGCAGCCCTCGGCGGACAGATGAAAAACTGTTTTTT. Amino acid sequence: CASSPRRTDEKLFF.

This chain links TRBV2 with TRBJ2-2, with TRBD2 matching 9 bases. Germline values: CDR1 SNHLY, CDR2 FYNNEI. This CDR3 comprises 15 residues. V was clipped by 3 bases and J by 6 bases; unmatched bases: 5. The CDR3 sequence: CASSDGLASAGELFF. DNA for the CDR3: TGTGCCAGCAGTGACGGACTAGCGTCGGCCGGGGAGCTGTTTTTT. The whole variable domain, remainder taken from reference TRBV2 and TRBJ2-2, is EPEVTQTPSHQVTQMGQEVILRCVPISNHLYFYWYRQILGQKVEFLVSFYNNEISEKSEIFDDQFSVERPDGSNFTLKIRSTKLEDSAMYFCASSDGLASAGELFFGEGSRLTVL.

The J gene is TRBJ1-4, the V gene TRBV27, with no clear D. Germline-derived CDR1 and CDR2 are MNHEY and SMNVEV (reference sequence). The CDR3 has 15 amino acids. V shed 2 bases and J shed 5 bases, with 12 bases lying between them. CDR3 protein: CASSLKSVLNEKLFF. CDR3 sequence (DNA): TGTGCCAGCAGTTTAAAGTCAGTACTAAATGAAAAACTGTTTTTT.

This chain uses TRBV7-9 with TRBJ2-3, with 7 bases that match TRBD2. The V gene end was trimmed by 2 bases and the J gene end by 2 bases; junction bases not matched to a gene: 10. The germline gives CDR1 SEHNR, CDR2 FQNEAQ (reference sequence). This CDR3 region has 17 residues. CDR3 DNA sequence: TGTGCCAGCAGCTTAACGGCGGGGGAATCCCCCACAGATACGCAGTATTTT. It specifies CASSLTAGESPTDTQYF.

The rearrangement uses TRBV4-3 and TRBJ2-7; D might be TRBD2 (5 bases). This CDR3 region has 16 residues. Germline loops: CDR1 LGHNA, CDR2 YSLEER. Between the trimmed V and J ends, which lost 0 bases and 3 bases, there was a span of 15 bases. This CDR3 reads CASSQDFGETHYEQYF. In nucleotides, the CDR3 is TGCGCCAGCAGCCAAGATTTCGGGGAAACCCACTACGAGCAGTACTTC.

The rearrangement joins TRBV19 to TRBJ1-2; D gene uncertain. The CDR3 is 12 residues long. Germline CDR1 and CDR2: LNHDA and SQIVND (reference sequence). V lost 3 bases, J lost 7 bases, and 9 bases lay in between. The CDR3, as DNA: TGTGCCAGTAGTATTTTCCCCGGTGGCTACACCTTC. Translation: CASSIFPGGYTF. Complete variable domain (other parts from reference TRBV19 and TRBJ1-2): DGGITQSPKYLFRKEGQNVTLSCEQNLNHDAMYWYRQDPGQGLRLIYYSQIVNDFQKGDIAEGYSVSREKKESFPLTVTSAQKNPTAFYLCASSIFPGGYTFGSGTRLTVV.

The V call is TRBV7-9, the J call TRBJ1-4; D is perhaps TRBD1 (6 bases). Germline V lookup: CDR1 SEHNR, CDR2 FQNEAQ (reference sequence). The ends were cut back, 5 bases at V and 6 bases at J, with 10 bases in the middle. This CDR3 is 13 amino acids long. The CDR3, as DNA: TGTGCCAGCAGCGGACAGCCTCATGAAAAACTGTTTTTT. The encoded protein is CASSGQPHEKLFF.

This chain links TRBV27 with TRBJ2-1; 9 nucleotides match TRBD2. The CDR3 is made up of 14 amino acids. The germline gives CDR1 MNHEY, CDR2 SMNVEV (reference sequence). V lost 6 bases, J lost 3 bases, and 3 bases stayed unmatched. CDR3 sequence: CASRREGGYNEQFF. The DNA for the CDR3 is TGTGCCAGCAGGCGGGAGGGCGGCTACAATGAGCAGTTCTTC.

The chain combines TRBV7-3 with TRBJ2-1; 9 nucleotides match TRBD2. Unmatched junction bases numbered 10, after V lost 4 bases and J lost 9 bases. Germline CDR1 is SGHTA and CDR2 is FQGTGA. This CDR3 contains 15 residues. The CDR3 nucleotides read TGTGCCAGCAGCTCCACCCCGGGACTAGCTGGTGAGCAGTTCTTC. Its translation: CASSSTPGLAGEQFF.

J is TRBJ2-1 and V is TRBV6-6, with D possibly matching TRBD2 (6 bases). The CDR3 sequence is 15 residues long. Germline-derived CDR1 and CDR2 are MNHNY and SVGAGI (reference sequence). The V and J ends lost 8 bases and 6 bases respectively, with 20 bases between them. Here the CDR3 DNA reads TGTGCCAGCTGTATAGCGTGGCGGGGCTCCAATGAGCAGTTCTTC. It codes for CASCIAWRGSNEQFF.

The chain combines TRBV19 with TRBJ2-2; TRBD2 might be the D (5 bases). This CDR3 spans 14 amino acids. Trimming pared 7 bases from V and 1 base from J, leaving 10 bases between. In germline, CDR1 is LNHDA, CDR2 SQIVND (reference sequence). This chain's CDR3 is CASKAGLNTGELFF. Written as DNA, the CDR3 is TGTGCCAGTAAGGCGGGCCTGAACACCGGGGAGCTGTTTTTT.

The chain links TRBV2 to TRBJ2-2, with D tentatively TRBD1 (6 bases). Trimming cost V 6 bases and J 2 bases, with 10 bases left between them. Germline V gives CDR1 SNHLY, CDR2 FYNNEI. This CDR3 is 14 amino acids long. DNA of the CDR3: TGTGCCAGCAGATGGACAGAAAACACCGGGGAGCTGTTTTTT. Residues: CASRWTENTGELFF. Full variable domain (outside the CDR3, taken from reference TRBV2 and TRBJ2-2): EPEVTQTPSHQVTQMGQEVILRCVPISNHLYFYWYRQILGQKVEFLVSFYNNEISEKSEIFDDQFSVERPDGSNFTLKIRSTKLEDSAMYFCASRWTENTGELFFGEGSRLTVL.

This chain joins TRBV4-1 and TRBJ2-3; 13 positions match TRBD2. CDR1 is MGHRA, CDR2 YSYEKL, per germline. CDR3 length: 15 amino acids. The V gene end was trimmed by 7 bases and the J gene end by 5 bases; junction bases not matched to a gene: 6. In DNA, the CDR3 is TGCGCCAGCACTGGACTAGCGGGGGTTTTAGATACGCAGTATTTT. Amino acids: CASTGLAGVLDTQYF.

The chain uses TRBV5-1 and TRBJ2-1; 8 bases align to TRBD2. V gave up 0 bases and J gave up 5 bases; unmatched junction bases: 1. Germline CDR1 reads SGHRS; CDR2 reads YFSETQ. This CDR3 is built from 14 residues. The CDR3 reads CASSLELADNEQFF. In DNA form, the CDR3 reads TGCGCCAGCAGCTTGGAACTAGCGGACAATGAGCAGTTCTTC.

This chain connects TRBV6-2 or TRBV6-3 to TRBJ2-7; 8 bases are shared with TRBD2. Trimming cost V 5 bases and J 0 bases; bases outside gene matches: 9. This CDR3 comprises 16 residues. Per the germline V gene, CDR1 is MNHEY and CDR2 is SVGEGT. Here the CDR3 DNA reads TGTGCCAGCAGTCCACCGAGCGGGGGAGGCTCCTACGAGCAGTACTTC. Its protein is CASSPPSGGGSYEQYF.

This chain joins TRBV6-6 and TRBJ1-5; the D gene is possibly TRBD1 (5 bases). The germline gives CDR1 MNHNY, CDR2 SVGAGI (reference sequence). The CDR3 totals 13 residues. V dropped 5 bases and J dropped 5 bases, with 10 bases sitting between them. The CDR3 DNA is TGTGCCAGCAGTCCCGGGGGGGATCAGCCCCAGCATTTT. It translates to CASSPGGDQPQHF.

The rearrangement links TRBV24-1 to TRBJ2-2, with 9 positions matching TRBD1. V was clipped by 7 bases and J by 5 bases; unmatched bases: 4. The CDR3 is 14 residues long. Germline V gives CDR1 KGHDR, CDR2 SFDVKD. DNA of the CDR3: TGTGCCACCAGCGTGACAGGGGGAACCGGGGAGCTGTTTTTT. Its protein product is CATSVTGGTGELFF.

The chain has TRBV4-3 and TRBJ1-2, with D possibly TRBD1 on 6 matching bases. Trimming stripped 3 bases from V and 3 bases from J, with 14 bases between. Germline V gene lookup returns CDR1 LGHNA and CDR2 YSLEER. This CDR3 is built from 15 residues. Written as DNA, the CDR3 is TGCGCCAGCAGCCAGAACAGGGATTTCGACTATGGCTACACCTTC. This gives the protein CASSQNRDFDYGYTF.